One and the same sample provided the 4 T cell receptor beta chains below, sequenced in a study of breast tumors, draining lymph nodes, adjacent tissues. Each CDR3 protein is one row after TCRdb ran MiXCR on the multiplex PCR reads. The sample includes about 140,000 distinct CDR3 sequences, about 33% of them seen just once. Breast cancer patients provided tissue from their axillary draining lymph nodes. Material for sequencing was axillary lymph node tissue. The receptors originated from a female donor with breast cancer. Some clones in this sample may be carry-over from other donors' samples.

A remark on this clonotype: An end of the junction does not agree with germline; a read error may underlie this. The V call is TRBV7-6, the J call TRBJ2-5; TRBD2 matches at 7 bases. Germline V CDR1 and CDR2: SGHVS, FNYEAQ. The CDR3 loop spans 17 amino acids. This chain's CDR3 is CASGLAPAGPNQEPQYF. The CDR3 DNA reads as TGTGCCAGCGGCTTAGCCCCAGCGGGGCCTAACCAAGAGCCCCAGTACTTC.

This clonotype was recorded at least ten times. The chain couples TRBV6-1 to TRBJ1-3; 7 nucleotides agree with TRBD1. CDR1 is MNHNS and CDR2 is SASEGT in the germline V gene. There are 15 residues in the CDR3. V lost 8 bases, J lost 4 bases, and 11 bases stayed unmatched. The CDR3: CASPPTGTVGNTIYF. CDR3 in DNA: TGTGCCAGCCCTCCGACCGGGACAGTAGGAAACACCATATATTTT.

The chain has TRBV3-1 and TRBJ1-1; no definite D call. CDR1 LGHDT and CDR2 YNNKEL come from the germline V gene (reference sequence). The CDR3 runs to 13 residues. Trimming cost V 0 bases and J 5 bases, with 7 bases left between them. The chain's CDR3 is CASSQDGGTEAFF. For the CDR3, the DNA is TGTGCCAGCAGCCAAGACGGCGGGACTGAAGCTTTCTTT.

In its sample, this clonotype was seen once. The CDR3 sequence: CATSRDPKGSPLHF. The CDR3 region has the DNA TGTGCCACCAGCAGAGACCCAAAGGGGTCACCCCTCCACTTT. The J gene is TRBJ1-6, the V gene TRBV15, with D possibly being TRBD1 (5 bases). Between the trimmed V and J ends, which lost 0 bases and 10 bases, there was a span of 10 bases. CDR3 length: 14 residues. CDR1 and CDR2 from the germline V gene are LNHNV and YYDKDF (reference sequence). Full variable domain (rest looked up from reference TRBV15 and TRBJ1-6): DAMVIQNPRYQVTQFGKPVTLSCSQTLNHNVMYWYQQKSSQAPKLLFHYYDKDFNNEADTPDNFQSRRPNTSFCFLDIRSPGLGDTAMYLCATSRDPKGSPLHFGNGTRLTVT.